This TCR beta chain was identified during a study of shared clonotypes between healthy human individuals. Study information: The donor pool was made up of a couple of women and three men aged 18 to 49. Each donor's CD8 memory used one plate, CD8 naive two, each CD4 subset three.

Per germline, CDR1 MNHEY and CDR2 SMNVEV (reference sequence). The CDR3 length is 18 residues. J was trimmed by 6 bases and V by 0 bases; bases with no gene match: 9. Study-wide findings and caveats: Around 4.7% was the fraction of naive CD4 clonotypes found shared across a few donors. Researchers found naive subsets generally carried larger estimated richness than memory subsets.

This clone was detected once. Its antigen remains unknown. Libraries were prepared by immunoSEQ multiplex PCR; TCRdb keeps only in-frame clonotypes and omits some of them. Altogether about 2.2 million clones are present, approximately 92% being singletons, with the ten largest covering around 1.8%. The naive CD8 population came from CD45RO-negative cells selected for CCR7, without terminally differentiated effector memory CD45RA+ cells. The TCR originated in a man aged 18 to 35 in good health. Some clones in this sample may be carry-over from other donors' samples. Sequencing used naive CD8+ T cells from PBMCs. The chain carries TRBV27 and TRBJ2-2, with 11 bases identical to TRBD2. Written as DNA, the CDR3 is TGTGCCAGCAGTTTATCGTTTTCACTAGCGGGAGTAGCCGGGGAGCTGTTTTTT. Amino acids: CASSLSFSLAGVAGELFF.